A single TCR beta chain is shown here with its context. Its antigen is currently unknown. The source of the sample is a study of cytomegalovirus exposure and HLA in healthy donors. Primers included in the PCR were 60 Vbeta and 13 Jbeta primers. Profiling relied on immunoSEQ multiplex PCR, and the TCRdb table lists in-frame clones only, not all of them. Seen here are about 100,000 clones, roughly 83% observed once, and the top ten hold about 2.5%. V dropped 2 bases and J dropped 3; count of bases not matched to a gene: 3. The length of the CDR3 is 15 residues. Germline CDR1 and CDR2: SGHRS and YFSETQ. Whole-study results and caveats: There were several of the most significant clusters that appeared linked to common viral pathogens in a later analysis. There were some public TCRs occurring in many donors, but most TCR sequences were rare.

The J gene is TRBJ2-1, the V gene TRBV5-1, with 9 bases fitting TRBD2. This TCR derives from a middle-aged man in good health and CMV-seronegative. Sequencing was done on a sample of PBMCs. This CDR3 is CASSFLSGSYNEQFF. CDR3 bases: TGCGCCAGCAGCTTTCTTAGCGGGAGCTACAATGAGCAGTTCTTC.